Sequencing of this T cell receptor beta chain was carried out in a study of blood T cell repertoires in COVID-19. TCRdb keeps only in-frame clones here, not all; method: immunoSEQ multiplex PCR. The sample has 200,000 to 250,000 clones, about four fifths seen once. Sequenced material: peripheral blood. This TCR derives from a woman aged 80 or older with acute or convalescent COVID-19.

As DNA, the CDR3 is TGTGCCAGCAGCCAATTGCGGGGGGGTGGAGATACGCAGTATTTT. Protein sequence: CASSQLRGGGDTQYF. The rearrangement uses TRBV3-1 (or the pseudogene TRBV3-2) and TRBJ2-3, with 9 bases that match TRBD2. CDR3 length: 15 amino acids. Trimming at V came to 2 bases and at J to 5 bases, leaving 5 bases not matched to a gene. Germline V gene lookup returns CDR1 LGHDT and CDR2 YNNKEL (reference sequence).